What follows are 25 T cell receptor beta chains derived from one specimen sequenced in a study of T cells in Graves' hyperthyroidism and ophthalmopathy. Amplification yielded TCR beta CDR3 regions, with RNA transcripts as the source. TCR CDR3 regions were first amplified by RT-PCR with HTBI primers. One entry per CDR3 protein results from TCRdb running MiXCR on the multiplex PCR reads. Of 730,000 or so distinct CDR3 sequences listed, over 15% are singletons. The sample comprised blood. The receptor source for this set is a woman between 45 and 65 years old with Graves' hyperthyroidism that later progressed to Graves' ophthalmopathy.

V is TRBV28 and J is TRBJ2-3; no definite D call. Trimming took off 7 bases at V and 4 bases at J, with 18 bases between the two ends. The CDR3 is made up of 15 amino acids. Germline V gives CDR1 MDHEN, CDR2 SYDVKM. CDR3 in amino acids: CASIPRPNLADTQYF. The DNA of the CDR3 is TGTGCCAGCATCCCGAGACCAAACCTTGCAGATACGCAGTATTTT.

This clonotype was detected a few times. This sequence joins TRBV18 and TRBJ1-3, with 7 bases that match TRBD1. The V gene end was trimmed by 3 bases and the J gene end by 0 bases; junction bases not matched to a gene: 8. The CDR3 sequence is 17 residues long. Germline CDR1 reads KGHSH; CDR2 reads LQKENI. As DNA, the CDR3 is TGTGCCAGCTCACCCAAAACGACAGGGACCTCTGGAAACACCATATATTTT. As protein: CASSPKTTGTSGNTIYF.

This clonotype was picked up many times. The chain combines TRBV5-1 with TRBJ2-7, with a weak D call TRBD2 (6 bases). The germline V gene encodes CDR1 SGHRS and CDR2 YFSETQ. Trimming removed 1 base at V and 2 bases at J, with 13 bases between. The CDR3 is 15 amino acids. Written as DNA, the CDR3 is TGCGCCAGCAGCTTGTATCACGGGGGACCCTACGAGCAGTACTTC. Its protein product is CASSLYHGGPYEQYF.

The V call is TRBV6-1, the J call TRBJ1-2, with a possible D match to TRBD1 (5 bases). This CDR3 contains 14 residues. Trimming stripped 5 bases from V and 7 bases from J, with 17 bases between. CDR1 is MNHNS and CDR2 is SASEGT in the germline V gene. This CDR3 reads CASSSRSTEAGYTF. CDR3 coding DNA: TGTGCCAGCAGTTCCAGATCGACAGAGGCTGGCTACACCTTC.

Remarks on this clonotype: The junction departs from germline at one end; a sequencing error may be responsible. The chain couples TRBV6-2 or TRBV6-3 to TRBJ2-5, with 11 bases identical to TRBD2. The germline CDR1 and CDR2 sequences are MNHEY and SVGEGT. The length of the CDR3 is 14 residues. DNA of the CDR3: TGTGCCAGCAATAGACTAGCGGGGACGGAGACGCAGTACTTC. Its protein is CASNRLAGTETQYF.

This chain connects TRBV12-3 or TRBV12-4 to TRBJ2-7; perhaps TRBD2 as D (5 bases). V gave up 6 bases and J gave up 2 bases, with 14 bases separating them. This CDR3 spans 14 amino acids. CDR3 in amino acids: CASRDAGNPYEQYF. CDR3 bases: TGTGCCAGCAGAGACGCCGGGAACCCCTACGAGCAGTACTTC.

Worth noting for this clonotype: A read error may explain this, as a much larger clone is one base away. The CDR3 sequence is CASSLDGVQETQYF. CDR3 coding DNA: TGTGCCAGCAGCTTAGACGGGGTCCAAGAGACCCAGTACTTC. The genes are TRBV11-2 and TRBJ2-5, with a weak D call TRBD2 (5 bases). This CDR3 region has 14 residues. The V and J ends lost 0 bases and 1 base respectively, with 6 bases between them. Germline assignment: CDR1 SGHAT and CDR2 FQNNGV.

The chain has TRBV18 and TRBJ2-3; 10 positions match TRBD2. The CDR3 is made up of 16 amino acids. Germline V lookup: CDR1 KGHSH, CDR2 LQKENI. V lost 2 bases and J lost 0; bases outside the gene matches: 2. The CDR3, as DNA: TGTGCCAGCTCACCAAGTAGCGGGGGGAGCACAGATACGCAGTATTTT. Amino acid sequence: CASSPSSGGSTDTQYF.

There are many counts of this clonotype. V usage is TRBV28 and J usage is TRBJ1-2, with 10 bases identical to TRBD1. V trimming: 5 bases; J trimming: 4 bases; junction bases outside the gene matches: 10. The CDR3 sequence is 16 residues long. Germline assignment: CDR1 MDHEN and CDR2 SYDVKM. For the CDR3, the DNA is TGTGCCAGCAGTCCCGGGACAGGGGCTTTGACCTATGGCTACACCTTC. As protein: CASSPGTGALTYGYTF.

With respect to this clonotype: Since a much larger clone is just one base distant, this may be a read error. The chain is built from TRBV18 and TRBJ1-2; no reliable D call. The CDR3 is made up of 12 amino acids. The germline V gene encodes CDR1 KGHSH and CDR2 LQKENI. Trimming left V 6 bases short and J 8 bases short, with 13 bases between. The chain's CDR3 is CASSRQGGGYTF. Here the CDR3 DNA reads TGTGCCAGCTCCCGACAAGGCGGGGGCTACACCTTC.

This clonotype was recorded at least ten times. This sequence joins TRBV6-1 and TRBJ2-7; D unresolved. V lost 6 bases and J lost 0, with 15 bases in between. This CDR3 region has 15 residues. Germline loops: CDR1 MNHNS, CDR2 SASEGT. CDR3 nucleotide sequence: TGTGCCAGCAGCCATACCCCATATTCCTCCTACGAGCAGTACTTC. It translates to CASSHTPYSSYEQYF.

This clonotype was counted only a few times. The rearrangement joins TRBV19 to TRBJ1-5; the D is unclear. The V gene lost 2 bases and the J gene lost 4 bases, with 9 bases spanning the gap. This CDR3 is built from 14 residues. The germline CDR1 and CDR2 sequences are LNHDA and SQIVND (reference sequence). The CDR3 is CASSISQQNQPQHF. The CDR3 DNA follows: TGTGCCAGTAGTATATCCCAACAGAATCAGCCCCAGCATTTT.

The V gene is TRBV5-1, the J gene TRBJ2-3, with D perhaps assigned TRBD1 or TRBD2 (5 bases each). Trimming stripped 4 bases from V and 8 bases from J, with 14 bases between. Germline V gene sequence: CDR1 SGHRS, CDR2 YFSETQ. This CDR3 spans 13 amino acids. The CDR3 coding sequence is TGCGCCAGCAGCCTGGATAACGGGGCTACGCAGTATTTT. Translated, it gives CASSLDNGATQYF.

This rearrangement joins TRBV20-1 to TRBJ2-7; TRBD1 aligns across 9 bases. Germline V gene lookup returns CDR1 DFQATT and CDR2 SNEGSKA (reference sequence). This CDR3 spans 14 amino acids. J lost 3 bases, V lost 5 bases, and 8 bases had no gene match. The CDR3: CSARRDRVFYEQYF. CDR3 sequence (DNA): TGCAGTGCTCGCCGGGACAGGGTCTTCTACGAGCAGTACTTC.

The V call is TRBV14, the J call TRBJ1-6, with 7 bases aligning to TRBD1. Germline loops: CDR1 SGHDN, CDR2 FVKESK. The CDR3 runs to 15 residues. With 2 bases clipped from V and 6 bases from J, the junction kept 4 bases outside the gene matches. The CDR3 sequence is CASSQRQGANSPLHF. The DNA for the CDR3 is TGTGCCAGCAGCCAACGACAGGGAGCTAATTCACCCCTCCACTTT.

Many counts were recorded for this clonotype. The junction departs from the called germline gene at one end, perhaps through a read error. V usage is TRBV7-7 and J usage is TRBJ2-1, with 12 nucleotides matching TRBD2. Germline CDR1 SSHAT, CDR2 FNYEAQ (reference sequence). CDR3 length: 17 amino acids. For the CDR3, the DNA is TGTGCTAGCAGCTTAGTGGCTAGCGGGGGGGCAAGAAATGAGCAGTTCTTC. This gives the protein CASSLVASGGARNEQFF. The complete variable domain, with remaining parts taken from reference TRBV7-7 and TRBJ2-1, reads GAGVSQSPRYKVTKRGQDVTLRCDPISSHATLYWYQQALGQGPEFLTYFNYEAQPDKSGLPSDRFSAERPEGSISTLTIQRTEQRDSAMYRCASSLVASGGARNEQFFGPGTRLTVL.

The chain is built from TRBV6-1 and TRBJ2-1; 8 nucleotides line up with TRBD2. CDR3 length: 17 amino acids. V lost 2 bases to trimming and J lost 1 base; unmatched junction nucleotides: 7. Germline CDR1 and CDR2: MNHNS and SASEGT. This CDR3 reads CASSERIAGYSYNEQFF. The CDR3 DNA follows: TGTGCCAGCAGTGAAAGAATAGCGGGGTATTCCTACAATGAGCAGTTCTTC.

This clonotype showed up many times. Here the CDR3 reads CAWTDTVYGYTF. The CDR3 nucleotides are TGTGCCTGGACGGACACTGTTTATGGCTACACCTTC. The V gene is TRBV30, the J gene TRBJ1-2; TRBD1 is a possible D gene (5 bases). The V end was cut by 4 bases, the J end by 5 bases, with 11 bases between. The germline CDR1 and CDR2 sequences are GTSNPN and SVGIG (reference sequence). The CDR3 has 12 amino acids. Combining the CDR3 with reference TRBV30 and TRBJ1-2 gives the whole variable domain SQTIHQWPATLVQPVGSPLSLECTVEGTSNPNLYWYRQAAGRGLQLLFYSVGIGQISSEVPQNLSASRPQDRQFILSSKKLLLSDSGFYLCAWTDTVYGYTFGSGTRLTVV.

This clonotype was detected many times. V and J are TRBV18 and TRBJ2-7; 8 positions match TRBD1. The CDR3 is made up of 12 amino acids. Germline V lookup: CDR1 KGHSH, CDR2 LQKENI. J gave up 6 bases and V 2 bases, and 0 bases lay outside the gene matches. In nucleotides, the CDR3 is TGTGCCAGCTCACCAGACAGGGGCGAGCAGTACTTC. This gives the protein CASSPDRGEQYF.

This chain links TRBV10-3 with TRBJ1-3; the D gene is possibly TRBD1 (5 bases). The CDR3 is 16 amino acids. V was cut by 5 bases and J by 0 bases, with 14 bases left in between. Germline values: CDR1 ENHRY, CDR2 SYGVKD. The CDR3 spells CAISSGTPVSGNTIYF. The CDR3 nucleotides are TGTGCCATCAGTTCCGGGACGCCGGTCTCTGGAAACACCATATATTTT.

This clonotype was seen a handful of times. This chain connects TRBV24-1 to TRBJ1-1, with D perhaps TRBD1 (5 bases). V lost 5 bases, J lost 1 base, and 7 bases lay in between. Germline V gives CDR1 KGHDR, CDR2 SFDVKD. This CDR3 is built from 13 residues. The CDR3 nucleotides are TGTGCCACCAGTGTGGGGGGGAACACTGAAGCTTTCTTT. Translating gives CATSVGGNTEAFF.

This clonotype came up many times. This rearrangement joins TRBV11-2 to TRBJ2-3, with D perhaps matching TRBD1 (6 bases). CDR1 is SGHAT and CDR2 is FQNNGV in the germline V gene. The CDR3 is made up of 17 amino acids. The V gene lost 3 bases and the J gene lost 2 bases, with 18 bases spanning the gap. CDR3 DNA: TGTGCCAGCAGCTTGGGGGCCACAGGAGAACCCACAGATACGCAGTATTTT. Translating gives CASSLGATGEPTDTQYF.

The sample holds a few counts of this clonotype. The chain combines TRBV6-2 or TRBV6-3 with TRBJ2-7; 8 nucleotides match TRBD1. Germline trimming cut 6 bases from V and 0 bases from J; bases unmatched to any gene: 7. Looked up from germline, CDR1 is MNHEY and CDR2 is SVGEGT. The CDR3 loop spans 15 amino acids. This CDR3 reads CASRRTGPSSYEQYF. In DNA, the CDR3 is TGTGCCAGCAGGCGGACAGGGCCTAGCTCCTACGAGCAGTACTTC.

This chain uses TRBV3-1 with TRBJ2-1, with TRBD2 matching 9 bases. CDR3 length: 17 residues. V shed 0 bases and J 7 bases; nucleotides not matched to a gene: 10. CDR1 is LGHDT and CDR2 is YNNKEL in the germline V gene (reference sequence). CDR3 in amino acids: CASSQDRAGGPLNEQFF. The CDR3 nucleotides read TGTGCCAGCAGCCAAGATCGCGCGGGGGGGCCGCTGAATGAGCAGTTCTTC.

This clonotype was seen a few times. V usage is TRBV12-3 or TRBV12-4 and J usage is TRBJ1-1; D may be TRBD1 (5 bases). The ends were cut back, 4 bases at V and 5 bases at J, with 11 bases in the middle. The CDR3 loop spans 13 amino acids. This chain's CDR3 is CASSSVGGTEAFF. The CDR3, as DNA: TGTGCCAGCAGTTCTGTGGGGGGGACTGAAGCTTTCTTT.